The T cell receptor (beta chain) under discussion was sequenced for a study of blood T cell repertoires in COVID-19. Overall study: COVID-19 samples collected from the United States, Italy and Spain covered acute and convalescent phases. In each case, the material was cDNA or gDNA derived from T cells, B-cell-depleted T cells, or PBMCs.

Per the authors' pipeline: Reference gene primers were amplified, and this amplification served to estimate nucleated cell counts. The protocol was immunoSEQ multiplex PCR, while the TCRdb copy is restricted to in-frame clones and leaves out a portion. V, J and clone size are those of that table, while D and trimming were read from the DNA. The profile shows tens of thousands of clones, less than 90% of them singletons. Unmatched junction bases numbered 2, after V lost 2 bases and J lost 4 bases. CDR1 is LGHDT, CDR2 YNNKEL, per germline (reference sequence). CDR3 length equals 14 residues. In the case of this clone: The sample contains more than one DNA sequence encoding this CDR3.

Sequencing was done on a sample of peripheral blood. This chain joins TRBV3-1 (or the pseudogene TRBV3-2) and TRBJ1-2; TRBD1 matches at 9 bases. This TCR derives from a man in his fifties with acute or convalescent COVID-19. The CDR3, as DNA: TGTGCCAGCAGCCAACCGACAGGGGGCTATGGCTACACCTTC. It yields the protein CASSQPTGGYGYTF.